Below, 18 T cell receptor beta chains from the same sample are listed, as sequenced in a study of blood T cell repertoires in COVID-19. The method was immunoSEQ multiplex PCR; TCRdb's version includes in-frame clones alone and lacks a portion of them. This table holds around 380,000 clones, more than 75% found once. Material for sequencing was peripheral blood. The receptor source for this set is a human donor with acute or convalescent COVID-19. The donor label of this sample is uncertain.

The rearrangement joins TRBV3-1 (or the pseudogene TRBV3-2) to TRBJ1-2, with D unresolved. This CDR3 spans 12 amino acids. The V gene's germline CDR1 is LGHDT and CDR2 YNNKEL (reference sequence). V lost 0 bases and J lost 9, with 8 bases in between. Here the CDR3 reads CASSQDGVRYTF. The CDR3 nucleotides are TGTGCCAGCAGCCAAGACGGGGTTCGCTACACCTTC.

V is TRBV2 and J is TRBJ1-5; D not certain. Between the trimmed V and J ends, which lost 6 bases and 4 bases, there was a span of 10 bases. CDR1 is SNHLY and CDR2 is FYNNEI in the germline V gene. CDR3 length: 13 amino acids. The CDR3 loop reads CASRGGINQPQHF. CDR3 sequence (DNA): TGTGCCAGCAGGGGAGGTATTAATCAGCCCCAGCATTTT. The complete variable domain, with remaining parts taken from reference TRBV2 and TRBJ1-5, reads EPEVTQTPSHQVTQMGQEVILRCVPISNHLYFYWYRQILGQKVEFLVSFYNNEISEKSEIFDDQFSVERPDGSNFTLKIRSTKLEDSAMYFCASRGGINQPQHFGDGTRLSIL.

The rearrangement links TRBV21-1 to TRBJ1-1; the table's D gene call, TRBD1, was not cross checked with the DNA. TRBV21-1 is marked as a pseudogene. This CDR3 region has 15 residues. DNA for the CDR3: TGTGCCAGCAGCAAAGGATTCTCAGTGAACACTGAAGCTTTCTTT. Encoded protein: CASSKGFSVNTEAFF.

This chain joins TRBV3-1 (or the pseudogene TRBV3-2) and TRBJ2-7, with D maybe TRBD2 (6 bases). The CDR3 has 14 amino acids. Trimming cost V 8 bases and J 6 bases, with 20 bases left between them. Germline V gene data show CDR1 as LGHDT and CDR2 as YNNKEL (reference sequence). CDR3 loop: CASAPGGGRTEQYF. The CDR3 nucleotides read TGTGCCAGCGCCCCCGGGGGAGGAAGGACCGAGCAGTACTTC.

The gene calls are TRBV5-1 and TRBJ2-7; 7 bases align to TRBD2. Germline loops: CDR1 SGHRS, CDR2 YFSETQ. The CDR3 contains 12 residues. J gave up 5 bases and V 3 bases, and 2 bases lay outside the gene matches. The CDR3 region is CASSSGGDEQYF. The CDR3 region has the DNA TGCGCCAGCAGCTCTGGGGGGGACGAGCAGTACTTC.

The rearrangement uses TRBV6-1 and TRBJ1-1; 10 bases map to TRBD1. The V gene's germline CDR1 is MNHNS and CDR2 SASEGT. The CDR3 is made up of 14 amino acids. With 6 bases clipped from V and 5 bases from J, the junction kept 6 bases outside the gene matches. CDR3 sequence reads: CASRWTGGETEAFF. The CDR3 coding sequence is TGTGCCAGCAGGTGGACAGGGGGTGAGACTGAAGCTTTCTTT.

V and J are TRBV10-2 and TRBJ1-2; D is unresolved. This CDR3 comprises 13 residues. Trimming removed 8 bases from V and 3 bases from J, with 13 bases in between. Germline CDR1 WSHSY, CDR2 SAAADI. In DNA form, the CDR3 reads TGCGCCAGCTCCGGGGATCCCTACTATGGCTACACCTTC. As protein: CASSGDPYYGYTF.

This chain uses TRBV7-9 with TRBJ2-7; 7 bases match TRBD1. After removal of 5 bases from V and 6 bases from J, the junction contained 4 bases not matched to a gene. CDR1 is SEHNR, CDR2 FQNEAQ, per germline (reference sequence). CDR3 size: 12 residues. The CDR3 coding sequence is TGTGCCAGCAGCCTTTCAGGGGGCGAGCAGTACTTC. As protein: CASSLSGGEQYF.

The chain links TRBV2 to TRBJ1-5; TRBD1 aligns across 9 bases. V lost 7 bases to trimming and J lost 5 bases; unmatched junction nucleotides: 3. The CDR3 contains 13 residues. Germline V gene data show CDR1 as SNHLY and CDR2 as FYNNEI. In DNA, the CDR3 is TGTGCCAGCAAGGGACAGGGTCATCAGCCCCAGCATTTT. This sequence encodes CASKGQGHQPQHF. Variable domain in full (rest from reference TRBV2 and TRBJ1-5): EPEVTQTPSHQVTQMGQEVILRCVPISNHLYFYWYRQILGQKVEFLVSFYNNEISEKSEIFDDQFSVERPDGSNFTLKIRSTKLEDSAMYFCASKGQGHQPQHFGDGTRLSIL.

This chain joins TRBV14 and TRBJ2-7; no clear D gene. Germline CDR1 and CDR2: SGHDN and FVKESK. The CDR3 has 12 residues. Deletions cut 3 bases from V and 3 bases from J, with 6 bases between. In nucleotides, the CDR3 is TGTGCCAGCAGCCAGAACAGCTACGAGCAGTACTTC. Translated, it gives CASSQNSYEQYF.

DNA of the CDR3: TGTGCCAGCTCACCACCGGTACTATACTCTGGAAACACCATATATTTT. Translating gives CASSPPVLYSGNTIYF. This sequence joins TRBV18 and TRBJ1-3; D is uncertain. The CDR3 extends over 16 amino acids. In germline, CDR1 is KGHSH, CDR2 LQKENI. V dropped 0 bases and J dropped 0 bases, with 9 bases sitting between them.

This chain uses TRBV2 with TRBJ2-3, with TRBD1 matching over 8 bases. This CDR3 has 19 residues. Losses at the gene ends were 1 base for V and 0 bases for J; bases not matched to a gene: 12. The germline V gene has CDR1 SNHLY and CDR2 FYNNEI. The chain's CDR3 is CASSEDRTYRGSSTDTQYF. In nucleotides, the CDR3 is TGTGCCAGCAGTGAAGACCGGACATACAGGGGGTCTAGCACAGATACGCAGTATTTT.

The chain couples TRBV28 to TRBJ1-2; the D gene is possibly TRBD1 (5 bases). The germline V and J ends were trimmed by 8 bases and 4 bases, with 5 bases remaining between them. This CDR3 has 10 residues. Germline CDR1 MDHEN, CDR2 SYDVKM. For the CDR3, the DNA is TGTGCCAGCGACAGCTATGGCTACACCTTC. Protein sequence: CASDSYGYTF.

CDR3 coding DNA: TGCGCCAGCAGCTTGTCGGGAACGAACACTGAAGCTTTCTTT. Protein: CASSLSGTNTEAFF. The chain recombines TRBV5-1 with TRBJ1-1, with D unclear. The CDR3 consists of 14 residues. V was cut by 1 base and J by 1 base, with 8 bases left in between. Germline CDR1 SGHRS, CDR2 YFSETQ.

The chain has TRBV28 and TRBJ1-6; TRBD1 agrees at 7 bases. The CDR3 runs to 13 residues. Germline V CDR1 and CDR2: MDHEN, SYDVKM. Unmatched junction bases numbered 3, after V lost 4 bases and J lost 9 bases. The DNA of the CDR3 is TGTGCCAGCAGTTCGGGACAGCTTTCACCCCTCCACTTT. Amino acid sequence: CASSSGQLSPLHF.

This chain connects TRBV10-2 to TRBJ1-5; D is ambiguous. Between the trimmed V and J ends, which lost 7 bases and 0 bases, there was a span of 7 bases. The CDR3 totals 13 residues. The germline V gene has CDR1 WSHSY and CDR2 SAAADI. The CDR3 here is CASNTGSNQPQHF. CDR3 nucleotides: TGCGCCAGCAATACTGGTAGCAATCAGCCCCAGCATTTT.

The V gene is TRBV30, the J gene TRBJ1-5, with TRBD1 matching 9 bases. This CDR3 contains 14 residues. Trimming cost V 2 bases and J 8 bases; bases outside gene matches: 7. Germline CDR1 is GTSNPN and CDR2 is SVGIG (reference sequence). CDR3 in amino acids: CAWSLDRGAEPQHF. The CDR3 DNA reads TGTGCCTGGAGTTTGGACAGGGGCGCGGAGCCCCAGCATTTT.

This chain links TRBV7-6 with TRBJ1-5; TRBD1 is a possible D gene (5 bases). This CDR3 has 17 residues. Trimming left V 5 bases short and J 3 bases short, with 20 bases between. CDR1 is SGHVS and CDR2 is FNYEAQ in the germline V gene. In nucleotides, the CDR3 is TGTGCCAGCAGCCGTCAGGCGGGGAATGGACACAATCAGCCCCAGCATTTT. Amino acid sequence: CASSRQAGNGHNQPQHF.